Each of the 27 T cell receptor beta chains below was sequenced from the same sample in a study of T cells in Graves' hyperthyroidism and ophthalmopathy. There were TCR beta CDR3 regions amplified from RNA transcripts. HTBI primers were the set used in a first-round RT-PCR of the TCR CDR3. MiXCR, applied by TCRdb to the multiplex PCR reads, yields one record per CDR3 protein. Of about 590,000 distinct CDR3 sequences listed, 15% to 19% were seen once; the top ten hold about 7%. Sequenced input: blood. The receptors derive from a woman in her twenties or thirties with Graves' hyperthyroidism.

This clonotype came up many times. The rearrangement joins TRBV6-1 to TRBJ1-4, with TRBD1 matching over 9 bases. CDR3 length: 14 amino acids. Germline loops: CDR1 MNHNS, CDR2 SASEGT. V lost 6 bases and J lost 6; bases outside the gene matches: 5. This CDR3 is CASSWTGVDEKLFF. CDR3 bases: TGTGCCAGCAGCTGGACAGGGGTTGATGAAAAACTGTTTTTT.

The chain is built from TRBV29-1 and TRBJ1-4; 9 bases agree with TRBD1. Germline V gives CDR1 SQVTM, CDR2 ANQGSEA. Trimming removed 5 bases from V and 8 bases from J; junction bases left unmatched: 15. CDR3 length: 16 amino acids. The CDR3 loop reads CSVLIPPGQGYEKLFF. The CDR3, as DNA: TGCAGCGTTTTGATACCACCGGGACAGGGTTACGAAAAACTGTTTTTT.

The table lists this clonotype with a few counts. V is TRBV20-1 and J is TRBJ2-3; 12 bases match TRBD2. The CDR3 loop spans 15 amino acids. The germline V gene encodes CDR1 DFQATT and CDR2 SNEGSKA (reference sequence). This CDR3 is CSRARLAGVTDTQYF. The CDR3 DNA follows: TGCAGCCGCGCGAGACTAGCGGGGGTCACAGATACGCAGTATTTT.

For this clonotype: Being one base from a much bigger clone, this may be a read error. CDR3 region: CASSGTSKFFYNEQFF. CDR3 sequence (DNA): TGTGCCAGCAGCGGGACTTCGAAATTCTTCTACAATGAGCAGTTCTTC. The V gene is TRBV6-2 or TRBV6-3, the J gene TRBJ2-1, with D possibly TRBD2 on 6 matching bases. Germline values: CDR1 MNHEY, CDR2 SVGEGT. The CDR3 is 16 amino acids. Trimming took 6 bases from V and 3 from J, leaving 18 bases between them.

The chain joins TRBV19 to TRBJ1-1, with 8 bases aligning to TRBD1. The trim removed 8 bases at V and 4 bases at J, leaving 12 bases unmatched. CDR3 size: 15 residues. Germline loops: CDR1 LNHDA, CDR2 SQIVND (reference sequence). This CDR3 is CASGGDRWIGTEAFF. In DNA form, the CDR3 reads TGTGCCAGTGGGGGGGACAGGTGGATTGGCACTGAAGCTTTCTTT. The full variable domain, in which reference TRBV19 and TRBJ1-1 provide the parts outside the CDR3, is DGGITQSPKYLFRKEGQNVTLSCEQNLNHDAMYWYRQDPGQGLRLIYYSQIVNDFQKGDIAEGYSVSREKKESFPLTVTSAQKNPTAFYLCASGGDRWIGTEAFFGQGTRLTVV.

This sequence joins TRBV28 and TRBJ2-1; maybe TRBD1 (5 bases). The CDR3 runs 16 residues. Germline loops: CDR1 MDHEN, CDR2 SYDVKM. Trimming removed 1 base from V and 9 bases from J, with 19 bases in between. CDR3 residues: CASSLLVGTGPSEQFF. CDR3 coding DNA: TGTGCCAGCAGTTTATTGGTAGGAACAGGCCCAAGTGAGCAGTTCTTC.

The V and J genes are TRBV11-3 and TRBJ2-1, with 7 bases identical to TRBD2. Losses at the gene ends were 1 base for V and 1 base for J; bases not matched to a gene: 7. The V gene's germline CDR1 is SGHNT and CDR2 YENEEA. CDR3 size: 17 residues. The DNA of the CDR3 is TGTGCCAGCAGCTTAGCATTTAGCGGGCCTTCCTACAATGAGCAGTTCTTC. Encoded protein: CASSLAFSGPSYNEQFF.

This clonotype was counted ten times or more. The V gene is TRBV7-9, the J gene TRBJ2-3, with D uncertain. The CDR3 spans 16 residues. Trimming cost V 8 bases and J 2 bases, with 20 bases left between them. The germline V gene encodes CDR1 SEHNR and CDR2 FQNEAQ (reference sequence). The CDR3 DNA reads TGTGCCAGCGGATTCTTTGGCGGTTTTACCACAGATACGCAGTATTTT. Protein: CASGFFGGFTTDTQYF. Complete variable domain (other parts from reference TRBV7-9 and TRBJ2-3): DTGVSQNPRHKITKRGQNVTFRCDPISEHNRLYWYRQTLGQGPEFLTYFQNEAQLEKSRLLSDRFSAERPKGSFSTLEIQRTEQGDSAMYLCASGFFGGFTTDTQYFGPGTRLTVL.

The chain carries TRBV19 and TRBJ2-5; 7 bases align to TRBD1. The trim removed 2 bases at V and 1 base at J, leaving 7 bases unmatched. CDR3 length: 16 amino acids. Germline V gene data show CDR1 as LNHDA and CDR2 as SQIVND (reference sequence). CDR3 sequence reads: CASSIQHRGSQETQYF. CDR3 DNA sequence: TGTGCCAGTAGTATACAGCACAGGGGAAGCCAAGAGACCCAGTACTTC.

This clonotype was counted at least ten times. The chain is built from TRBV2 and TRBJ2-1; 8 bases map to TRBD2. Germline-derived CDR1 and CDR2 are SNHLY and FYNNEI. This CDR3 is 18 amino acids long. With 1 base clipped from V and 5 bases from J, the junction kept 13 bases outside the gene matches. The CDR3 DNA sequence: TGTGCCAGCAGTGAAGGGCACCTAGGGGGACTAGTAGACAATGAGCAGTTCTTC. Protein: CASSEGHLGGLVDNEQFF.

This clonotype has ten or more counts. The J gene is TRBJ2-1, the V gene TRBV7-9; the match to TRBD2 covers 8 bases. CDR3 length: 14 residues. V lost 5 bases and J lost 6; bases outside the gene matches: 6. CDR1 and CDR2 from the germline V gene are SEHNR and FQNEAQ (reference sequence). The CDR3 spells CASSPAGTSNEQFF. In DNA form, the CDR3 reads TGTGCCAGCAGCCCCGCCGGGACTAGCAATGAGCAGTTCTTC.

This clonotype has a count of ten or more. The CDR3 coding sequence is TGTGCCAGCAGTGATTCGGTAGCGGGAGTGTTATACAATGAGCAGTTCTTC. Amino acids: CASSDSVAGVLYNEQFF. This rearrangement joins TRBV2 to TRBJ2-1; 9 positions agree with TRBD2. The CDR3 sequence is 17 residues long. The V segment lost 3 bases and the J segment 4 bases; nucleotides outside the gene matches: 10. CDR1 is SNHLY and CDR2 is FYNNEI in the germline V gene. Full variable domain (missing parts from reference TRBV2 and TRBJ2-1): EPEVTQTPSHQVTQMGQEVILRCVPISNHLYFYWYRQILGQKVEFLVSFYNNEISEKSEIFDDQFSVERPDGSNFTLKIRSTKLEDSAMYFCASSDSVAGVLYNEQFFGPGTRLTVL.

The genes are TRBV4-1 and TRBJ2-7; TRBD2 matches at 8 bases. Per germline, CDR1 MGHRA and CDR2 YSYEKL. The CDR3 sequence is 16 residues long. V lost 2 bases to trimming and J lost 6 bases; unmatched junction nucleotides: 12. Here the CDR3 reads CASSQPQDGGAGEQYF. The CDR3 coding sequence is TGCGCCAGCAGCCAACCACAAGACGGGGGGGCGGGCGAGCAGTACTTC.

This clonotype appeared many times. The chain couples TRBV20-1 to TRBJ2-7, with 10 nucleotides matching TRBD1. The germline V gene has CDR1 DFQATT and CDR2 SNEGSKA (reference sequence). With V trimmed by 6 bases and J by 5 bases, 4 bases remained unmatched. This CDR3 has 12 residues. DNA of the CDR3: TGCAGTGCCGCCGGGACAGGGGACGAGCAGTACTTC. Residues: CSAAGTGDEQYF.

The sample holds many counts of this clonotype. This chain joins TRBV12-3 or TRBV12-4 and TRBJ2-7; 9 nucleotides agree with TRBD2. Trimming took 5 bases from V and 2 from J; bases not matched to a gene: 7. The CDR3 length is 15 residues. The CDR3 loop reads CASSLPTSGTYEQYF. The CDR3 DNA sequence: TGTGCCAGCAGTCTCCCGACTAGCGGAACCTACGAGCAGTACTTC.

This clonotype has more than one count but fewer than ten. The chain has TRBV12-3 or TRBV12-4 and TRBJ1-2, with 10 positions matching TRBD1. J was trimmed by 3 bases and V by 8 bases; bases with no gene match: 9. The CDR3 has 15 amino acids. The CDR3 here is CASSLDRGPYYGYTF. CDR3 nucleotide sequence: TGTGCCAGCTCATTAGACAGGGGGCCCTACTATGGCTACACCTTC.

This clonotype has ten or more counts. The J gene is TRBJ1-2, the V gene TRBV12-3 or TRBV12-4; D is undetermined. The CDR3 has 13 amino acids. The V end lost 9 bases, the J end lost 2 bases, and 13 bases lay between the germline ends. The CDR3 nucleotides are TGTGCCAGTACCCTCCCGGGGAACTATGGCTACACCTTC. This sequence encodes CASTLPGNYGYTF.

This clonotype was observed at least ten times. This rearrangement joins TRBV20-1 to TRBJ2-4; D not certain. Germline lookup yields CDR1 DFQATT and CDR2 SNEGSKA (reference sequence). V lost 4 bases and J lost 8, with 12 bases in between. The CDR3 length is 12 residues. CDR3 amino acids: CSAISVGDIQYF. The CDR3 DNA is TGCAGTGCTATAAGCGTAGGAGACATTCAGTACTTC.

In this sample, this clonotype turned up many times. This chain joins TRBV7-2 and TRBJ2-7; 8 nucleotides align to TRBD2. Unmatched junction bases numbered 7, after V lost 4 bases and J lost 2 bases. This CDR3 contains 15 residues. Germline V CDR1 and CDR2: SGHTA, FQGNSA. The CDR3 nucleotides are TGTGCCAGCAGCTATAGCGGGATTGCCCCCTACGAGCAGTACTTC. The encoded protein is CASSYSGIAPYEQYF.

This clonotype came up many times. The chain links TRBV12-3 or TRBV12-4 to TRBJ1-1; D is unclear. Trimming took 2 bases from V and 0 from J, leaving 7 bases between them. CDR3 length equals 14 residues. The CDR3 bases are TGTGCCAGCAGTTTAATGACCTTGAACACTGAAGCTTTCTTT. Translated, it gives CASSLMTLNTEAFF.

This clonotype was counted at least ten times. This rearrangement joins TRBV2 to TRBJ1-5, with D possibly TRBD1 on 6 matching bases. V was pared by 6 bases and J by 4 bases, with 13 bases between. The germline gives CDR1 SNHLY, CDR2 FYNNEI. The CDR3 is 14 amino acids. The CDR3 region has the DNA TGTGCCAGCAGGGAAAATACAGGGAATCAGCCCCAGCATTTT. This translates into CASRENTGNQPQHF. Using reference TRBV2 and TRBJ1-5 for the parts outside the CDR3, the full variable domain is EPEVTQTPSHQVTQMGQEVILRCVPISNHLYFYWYRQILGQKVEFLVSFYNNEISEKSEIFDDQFSVERPDGSNFTLKIRSTKLEDSAMYFCASRENTGNQPQHFGDGTRLSIL.

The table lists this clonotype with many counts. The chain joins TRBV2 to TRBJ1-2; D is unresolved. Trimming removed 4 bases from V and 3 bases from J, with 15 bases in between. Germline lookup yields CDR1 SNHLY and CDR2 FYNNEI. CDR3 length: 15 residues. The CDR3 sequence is CASSGYLVSDYGYTF. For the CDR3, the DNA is TGTGCCAGCAGTGGGTATTTGGTCAGCGACTATGGCTACACCTTC.

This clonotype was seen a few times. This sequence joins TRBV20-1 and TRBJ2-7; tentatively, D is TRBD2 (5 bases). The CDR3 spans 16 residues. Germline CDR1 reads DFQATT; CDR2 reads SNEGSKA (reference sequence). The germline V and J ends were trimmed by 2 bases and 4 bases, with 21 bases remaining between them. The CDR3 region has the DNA TGCAGTGCTAGACACCGGTGGTTGGGTGGAGGTTACGAGCAGTACTTC. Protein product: CSARHRWLGGGYEQYF.

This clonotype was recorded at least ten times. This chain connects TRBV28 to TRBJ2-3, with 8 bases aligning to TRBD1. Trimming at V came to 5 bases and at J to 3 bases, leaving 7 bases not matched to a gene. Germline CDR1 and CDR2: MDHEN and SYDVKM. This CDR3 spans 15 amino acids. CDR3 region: CASSLQGVVTDTQYF. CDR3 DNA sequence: TGTGCCAGCAGTCTACAGGGGGTGGTGACAGATACGCAGTATTTT.

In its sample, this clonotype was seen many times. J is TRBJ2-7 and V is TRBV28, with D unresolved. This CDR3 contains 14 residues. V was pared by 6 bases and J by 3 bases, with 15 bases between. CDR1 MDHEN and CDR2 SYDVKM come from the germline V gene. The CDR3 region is CASRVGPPGYEQYF. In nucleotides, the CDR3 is TGTGCCAGCAGGGTCGGTCCACCGGGCTACGAGCAGTACTTC.

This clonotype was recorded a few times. CDR3 coding DNA: TGCGCCAGCAGCCAATATATTCAGGGCGGGACAGAACAAGAGACCCAGTACTTC. It codes for CASSQYIQGGTEQETQYF. The chain links TRBV4-1 to TRBJ2-5, with D possibly being TRBD1 (7 bases). Trimming removed 2 bases from V and 2 bases from J, with 21 bases in between. This CDR3 has 18 residues. Germline V gene data show CDR1 as MGHRA and CDR2 as YSYEKL.

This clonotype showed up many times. The CDR3 is CASSQVVRTGAYEQYF. The CDR3, as DNA: TGTGCCAGCAGCCAGGTGGTCCGGACAGGGGCATACGAGCAGTACTTC. The gene calls are TRBV3-1 and TRBJ2-7; 9 bases match TRBD1. V was pared by 3 bases and J by 4 bases, with 10 bases of the junction left unmatched. The CDR3 has 16 amino acids. Germline V gives CDR1 LGHDT, CDR2 YNNKEL (reference sequence).